These 20 T cell receptor beta chains came from one sample sequenced in a study of cytomegalovirus exposure and HLA in healthy donors. Method: immunoSEQ multiplex PCR; TCRdb's copy keeps in-frame clones and lacks some. Among 250,000 to 400,000 clones listed, 88% were seen once. Sequenced material: PBMCs. The receptors were gathered from a man younger than 45 in good health and CMV-seronegative.

CDR3 protein: CASSNYYEQYF. CDR3 DNA sequence: TGTGCCAGTAGTAACTACTACGAGCAGTACTTC. V and J are TRBV19 and TRBJ2-7; D gene uncertain. Germline V gene data show CDR1 as LNHDA and CDR2 as SQIVND (reference sequence). V was clipped by 4 bases and J by 3 bases, with 4 bases between them. The CDR3 is 11 residues long.

This clone was detected only once. This chain joins TRBV18 and TRBJ1-5; 7 bases match TRBD1. This CDR3 region has 13 residues. Germline V gene sequence: CDR1 KGHSH, CDR2 LQKENI. V trimming: 6 bases; J trimming: 10 bases; junction bases outside the gene matches: 9. The CDR3 DNA sequence: TGTGCCAGCTCGTCCGACAGGGCAGGCCCCCAGCATTTT. Amino acids: CASSSDRAGPQHF.

The J gene is TRBJ2-6, the V gene TRBV9, with D possibly TRBD2 on 6 matching bases. The CDR3 contains 15 residues. CDR1 is SGDLS and CDR2 is YYNGEE in the germline V gene. Trimming shortened V by 2 bases and J by 3 bases, and 9 bases separated the two germline ends. Here the CDR3 reads CASSVEGSGANVLTF. The CDR3 DNA reads TGTGCCAGCAGCGTGGAGGGGAGTGGGGCCAACGTCCTGACTTTC.

The rearrangement links TRBV4-1 to TRBJ2-3; 10 bases are a match to TRBD2. J gave up 1 base and V 4 bases, and 2 bases lay outside the gene matches. Germline V gives CDR1 MGHRA, CDR2 YSYEKL. The CDR3 totals 15 residues. The CDR3 DNA follows: TGCGCCAGCAGCCTCGGGACTAGCGGCACAGATACGCAGTATTTT. It encodes CASSLGTSGTDTQYF.

The chain couples TRBV27 to TRBJ1-1; 10 bases map to TRBD1. Trimming removed 2 bases from V and 3 bases from J; junction bases left unmatched: 9. Germline V gene data show CDR1 as MNHEY and CDR2 as SMNVEV (reference sequence). The CDR3 contains 17 residues. Written as DNA, the CDR3 is TGTGCCAGCAGTTTAGACGGGACAGGGGCTAGGCACACTGAAGCTTTCTTT. Translation: CASSLDGTGARHTEAFF.

On this clone: The same CDR3 can be traced to other DNA sequences in this sample. CDR3: CASSRDRDEKLFF. For the CDR3, the DNA is TGCGCCAGCAGTAGGGACAGAGATGAAAAACTGTTTTTT. This sequence joins TRBV5-1 and TRBJ1-4; 7 bases align to TRBD1. The V segment lost 5 bases and the J segment 6 bases; nucleotides outside the gene matches: 4. Germline values: CDR1 SGHRS, CDR2 YFSETQ. The CDR3 has 13 residues.

The chain recombines TRBV11-1 with TRBJ2-3; TRBD1 is a possible D gene (6 bases). The CDR3 loop spans 16 amino acids. CDR1 and CDR2 (germline): SGHAT, FQDESV (reference sequence). Trimming left V 4 bases short and J 2 bases short, with 16 bases between. The CDR3 DNA follows: TGTGCCAGCAGCTCCCTCGACAGGCCTCTCACAGATACGCAGTATTTT. Amino acid sequence: CASSSLDRPLTDTQYF.

The V and J genes are TRBV6-1 and TRBJ2-7; D ambiguous. The CDR3 has 12 residues. V was shortened by 1 base and J by 3 bases, with 4 bases between the two germline ends. Germline V gene sequence: CDR1 MNHNS, CDR2 SASEGT. This CDR3 reads CASSEVGYEQYF. Here the CDR3 DNA reads TGTGCCAGCAGTGAAGTCGGCTACGAGCAGTACTTC.

This clone was observed once. The chain uses TRBV7-2 and TRBJ2-2; TRBD2 might be the D (5 bases). The CDR3 runs 15 residues. Per the germline V gene, CDR1 is SGHTA and CDR2 is FQGNSA. V lost 5 bases and J lost 2, with 12 bases in between. This CDR3 is CASSPTRVNTGELFF. The CDR3 nucleotides read TGTGCCAGCAGCCCTACTAGGGTCAACACCGGGGAGCTGTTTTTT.

V is TRBV9 and J is TRBJ2-2, with 7 bases identical to TRBD1. The V gene end was trimmed by 5 bases and the J gene end by 8 bases; junction bases not matched to a gene: 9. From germline, CDR1 is SGDLS and CDR2 YYNGEE. CDR3 size: 14 residues. CDR3 DNA: TGTGCCAGCAGGTCTAGTACAGGGGCGGGGGAGCTGTTTTTT. It codes for CASRSSTGAGELFF.

The rearrangement uses TRBV9 and TRBJ1-2; the D gene is possibly TRBD1 (5 bases). Germline lookup yields CDR1 SGDLS and CDR2 YYNGEE. The germline V and J ends were trimmed by 0 bases and 8 bases, with 14 bases remaining between them. The CDR3 contains 14 residues. The CDR3, as DNA: TGTGCCAGCAGCGTAGGTCCAGGGATAGGAGGCTACACCTTC. Translation: CASSVGPGIGGYTF. The full variable domain, its missing parts supplied by reference TRBV9 and TRBJ1-2, is DSGVTQTPKHLITATGQRVTLRCSPRSGDLSVYWYQQSLDQGLQFLIQYYNGEERAKGNILERFSAQQFPDLHSELNLSSLELGDSALYFCASSVGPGIGGYTFGSGTRLTVV.

The rearrangement uses TRBV7-9 and TRBJ2-3; 7 bases match TRBD1. This CDR3 contains 18 residues. V lost 2 bases to trimming and J lost 2 bases; unmatched junction nucleotides: 13. The germline CDR1 and CDR2 sequences are SEHNR and FQNEAQ (reference sequence). The CDR3 is CASSLKISRDSVTDTQYF. The CDR3 DNA reads TGTGCCAGCAGCTTAAAGATTAGCCGGGACAGTGTCACAGATACGCAGTATTTT.

V gene TRBV6-5 combines with J gene TRBJ2-1, with D unclear. The CDR3 runs to 13 residues. Trimming shortened V by 6 bases and J by 3 bases, and 9 bases separated the two germline ends. CDR1 MNHEY and CDR2 SVGAGI come from the germline V gene. The CDR3 spells CASSPPIYNEQFF. The CDR3 nucleotides read TGTGCCAGCAGCCCCCCTATCTACAATGAGCAGTTCTTC.

The chain couples TRBV4-1 to TRBJ1-2; 7 bases agree with TRBD1. The CDR3 has 18 residues. J lost 3 bases, V lost 3 bases, and 16 bases had no gene match. Germline V gene sequence: CDR1 MGHRA, CDR2 YSYEKL. Here the CDR3 reads CASSHDVAGGSLDYGYTF. The CDR3 coding sequence is TGCGCCAGCAGCCACGATGTGGCAGGGGGAAGCCTAGACTATGGCTACACCTTC.

The J gene is TRBJ1-5, the V gene TRBV18; D might be TRBD1 (5 bases). There are 16 residues in the CDR3. Germline V CDR1 and CDR2: KGHSH, LQKENI. V lost 3 bases to trimming and J lost 2 bases, with 14 bases between them. The CDR3 reads CASSPPGGVGNQPQHF. CDR3 sequence (DNA): TGTGCCAGCTCACCCCCCGGGGGGGTTGGCAATCAGCCCCAGCATTTT. Full variable domain (outside the CDR3, taken from reference TRBV18 and TRBJ1-5): NAGVMQNPRHLVRRRGQEARLRCSPMKGHSHVYWYRQLPEEGLKFMVYLQKENIIDESGMPKERFSAEFPKEGPSILRIQQVVRGDSAAYFCASSPPGGVGNQPQHFGDGTRLSIL.

The chain joins TRBV4-1 to TRBJ1-1; 8 nucleotides agree with TRBD1. This CDR3 comprises 18 residues. With 0 bases clipped from V and 4 bases from J, the junction kept 13 bases outside the gene matches. Per germline, CDR1 MGHRA and CDR2 YSYEKL. The chain's CDR3 is CASSQDRNPLGTGTEAFF. CDR3 sequence (DNA): TGCGCCAGCAGCCAAGACCGTAACCCCCTCGGGACAGGCACTGAAGCTTTCTTT.

This sequence joins TRBV11-2 and TRBJ2-7, with a possible D match to TRBD2 (6 bases). V was pared by 5 bases and J by 3 bases, with 14 bases between. CDR3 length equals 14 residues. Germline loops: CDR1 SGHAT, CDR2 FQNNGV. CDR3 in amino acids: CASSPGTGLYEQYF. The CDR3 nucleotides are TGTGCCAGCAGCCCCGGGACTGGTCTCTACGAGCAGTACTTC.

The chain has TRBV9 and TRBJ1-1, with D tentatively TRBD1 (5 bases). CDR3 size: 14 residues. V was pared by 5 bases and J by 1 base, with 12 bases between. Germline V gene lookup returns CDR1 SGDLS and CDR2 YYNGEE. CDR3 sequence (DNA): TGTGCCAGCAGTCCGACAGCAAAGAACACTGAAGCTTTCTTT. Its protein is CASSPTAKNTEAFF.

CDR3 DNA: TGTGCCAGCAGCCAAGTACTCAGGGTTGAAAAACTGTTTTTT. Translation: CASSQVLRVEKLFF. The V call is TRBV4-2, the J call TRBJ1-4, with D tentatively TRBD1 (5 bases). Trimming took off 1 base at V and 7 bases at J, with 10 bases between the two ends. Germline CDR1 LGHNA, CDR2 YNFKEQ. The CDR3 consists of 14 residues.

This clone has a handful of counts. The genes are TRBV12-5 and TRBJ1-2, with TRBD1 matching 7 bases. The CDR3 extends over 13 amino acids. V lost 2 bases to trimming and J lost 3 bases; unmatched junction nucleotides: 0. Germline V CDR1 and CDR2: LGHNT, FRNRAP. The CDR3 nucleotides read TGTGCTAGTGGTTTGACAGGGGACTATGGCTACACCTTC. Residues: CASGLTGDYGYTF.